This TCR beta chain came from a study of blood T cell repertoires in COVID-19. Study background: COVID-19 samples from acute and convalescent phases originated in the United States, Italy and Spain. T cells, B-cell-depleted T cells, or PBMCs provided the cDNA or gDNA that served as material.

In the original workflow: The authors estimated nucleated cell counts from reference gene primer amplification. Profiled with immunoSEQ multiplex PCR; TCRdb holds only in-frame clones, not every one. The V and J calls and clone size come from that table; D and trimming were worked out from the DNA. This table holds 250,000 to 300,000 clones, 80% to 90% found once. Cohort assignment relied on participant-reported clinical history. Per the germline V gene, CDR1 is SGDLS and CDR2 is YYNGEE. The CDR3 has 16 residues. V lost 4 bases and J lost 1; bases outside the gene matches: 7. The source material was PBMCs or T cells enriched from blood (not recorded which). The chain employs TRBV9 and TRBJ2-2; TRBD1 aligns across 7 bases. The sequence was obtained from a man between 25 and 39 years old with acute COVID-19. For the CDR3, the DNA is TGTGCCAGCAGCATCCGACAGGGCGGGAACACCGGGGAGCTGTTTTTT. It encodes CASSIRQGGNTGELFF.